The sequence of this T cell receptor beta chain was determined in a study of neurological immune-mediated disorders. TCRdb itself ran the 5' RACE reads through MiXCR, one entry per CDR3 protein. The sample lists some 30,000 distinct CDR3 sequences, over 12% seen once, with roughly 27% in the top ten. Study-wide results and caveats: Falling below healthy controls, multiple sclerosis showed the least TCR clonal expansion, while HTLV-1-associated myelopathy showed the most.

This clonotype came up many times. Its specificity is unknown. Germline CDR1 SGHRS, CDR2 YFSETQ. The CDR3 loop spans 13 amino acids. V lost 3 bases, J lost 1 base, and 7 bases lay in between. Source material: PBMCs. The chain is built from TRBV5-1 and TRBJ1-1; D might be TRBD1 (6 bases). The receptor comes from a man in his sixties or seventies in good health. In nucleotides, the CDR3 is TGCGCCAGCAGCTCGACAGGGAACACTGAAGCTTTCTTT. It encodes CASSSTGNTEAFF.